Given below is one TCR beta chain in context. TCRdb's copy holds only in-frame clones and misses some; the assay was immunoSEQ multiplex PCR. This sample has around 190,000 clones, with 70% to 90% found just once. Germline V CDR1 and CDR2: MNHEY, SVGAGI. This CDR3 region has 14 residues. V was pared by 7 bases and J by 1 base, with 11 bases between. This sample was taken from a study of blood T cell repertoires in COVID-19. The chain couples TRBV6-5 to TRBJ1-5; D not certain. The source is a man in his fifties with active or convalescent COVID-19. What was sequenced was peripheral blood. CDR3 nucleotide sequence: TGTGCCAGCACAGGACTGGGAAGCAATCAGCCCCAGCATTTT. Amino acids: CASTGLGSNQPQHF.